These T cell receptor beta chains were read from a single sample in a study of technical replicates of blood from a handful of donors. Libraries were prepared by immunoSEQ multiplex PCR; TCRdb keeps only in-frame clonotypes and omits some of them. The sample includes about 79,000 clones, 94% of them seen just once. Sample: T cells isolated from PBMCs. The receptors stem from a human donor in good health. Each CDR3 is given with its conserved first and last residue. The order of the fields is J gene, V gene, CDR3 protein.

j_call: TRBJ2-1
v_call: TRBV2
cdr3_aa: CASSVDKLLRNEQFF

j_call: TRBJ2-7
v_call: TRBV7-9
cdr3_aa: CASSLGREVYF

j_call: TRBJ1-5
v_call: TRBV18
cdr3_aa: CASSRATGVPNQPQHF

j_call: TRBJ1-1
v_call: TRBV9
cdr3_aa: CASSVEGSNRKNTEAFF

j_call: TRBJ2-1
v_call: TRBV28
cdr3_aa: CASRTRVMQFF

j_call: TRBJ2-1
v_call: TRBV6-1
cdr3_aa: CASRLEGGAYNEQFF

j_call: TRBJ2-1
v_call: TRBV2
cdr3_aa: CATTTRSGRGSWEQFF

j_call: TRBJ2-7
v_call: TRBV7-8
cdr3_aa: CASSLTQAYYEQYF

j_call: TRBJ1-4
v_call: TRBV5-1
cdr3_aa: CASSPQGATNEKLFF

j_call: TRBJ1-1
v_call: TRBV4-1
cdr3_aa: CASSPPGGRTGDTEAFF

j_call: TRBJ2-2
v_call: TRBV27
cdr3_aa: CASSSQGAAMNTGELFF

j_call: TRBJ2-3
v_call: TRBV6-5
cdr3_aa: CASSLAGVADTQYF

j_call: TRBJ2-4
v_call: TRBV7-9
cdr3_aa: CASSTNRDQIDIQYF

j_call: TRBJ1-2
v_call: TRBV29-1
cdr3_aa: CSVETKIYGYTF

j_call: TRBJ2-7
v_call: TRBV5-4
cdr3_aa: CASQGADSYEQYF

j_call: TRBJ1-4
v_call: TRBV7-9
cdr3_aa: CASSPSAGEEKLFF

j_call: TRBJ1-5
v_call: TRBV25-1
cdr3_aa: CASSEYDNSRQHF

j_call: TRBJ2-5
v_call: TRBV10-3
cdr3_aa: CAISDTGTDYLETQYF

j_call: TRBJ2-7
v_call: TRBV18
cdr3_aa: CASSPTQSSYEQYF

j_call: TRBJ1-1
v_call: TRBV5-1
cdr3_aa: CASSLLQGNTEAFF

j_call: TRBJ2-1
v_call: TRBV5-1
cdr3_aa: CASSLAGPSSYNEQFF

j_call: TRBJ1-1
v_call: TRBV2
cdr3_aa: CASRGTGLENTEAFF

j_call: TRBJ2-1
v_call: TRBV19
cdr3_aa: CASSTRRGQLIWINEQFF

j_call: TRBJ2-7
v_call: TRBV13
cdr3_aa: CASSLKEFEQYF

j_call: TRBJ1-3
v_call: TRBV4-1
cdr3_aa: CASSQVRSAGNTIYF

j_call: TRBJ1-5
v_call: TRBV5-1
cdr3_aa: CASSLGEGGNQPQHF

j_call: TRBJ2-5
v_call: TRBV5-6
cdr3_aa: CASTGGRGYQETQYF